Each of the 12 T cell receptor beta chains below was sequenced from the same sample in a study of blood T cells in healthy people across ages. Sample-barcoded 5' priming and a J-beta primer mix drove a second PCR of 7 to 11 cycles. MiXCR, run by TCRdb on the 5' RACE reads, gives a single entry per CDR3 protein. The sample contains 1.5 million to 2 million distinct CDR3 sequences, approximately 50% of which appear only once. Sequenced: blood. These receptors were taken from a woman aged 35 to 49 in good health.

The chain is built from TRBV5-1 and TRBJ2-5; D unclear. The CDR3 runs to 12 residues. V lost 4 bases to trimming and J lost 1 base, with 5 bases between them. The germline V gene encodes CDR1 SGHRS and CDR2 YFSETQ. CDR3 coding DNA: TGCGCCAGCAGCAATACCCAAGAGACCCAGTACTTC. It yields the protein CASSNTQETQYF.

The V gene is TRBV6-1, the J gene TRBJ2-6, with D perhaps matching TRBD2 (5 bases). The CDR3 is made up of 16 amino acids. Germline assignment: CDR1 MNHNS and CDR2 SASEGT. The V end lost 0 bases, the J end lost 1 base, and 7 bases lay between the germline ends. CDR3 DNA: TGTGCCAGCAGTGAAGCGGGGAGTTCTGGGGCCAACGTCCTGACTTTC. This codes for CASSEAGSSGANVLTF.

For the CDR3, the DNA is TGTGCCAGCAGTTACTCCCTTGCCAAAAGCACAGATACGCAGTATTTT. Its translation is CASSYSLAKSTDTQYF. The rearrangement joins TRBV6-6 to TRBJ2-3; the D is unclear. Trimming stripped 0 bases from V and 0 bases from J, with 10 bases between. CDR1 and CDR2 (germline): MNHNY, SVGAGI (reference sequence). The length of the CDR3 is 16 residues.

This clonotype was counted only a few times. V usage is TRBV20-1 and J usage is TRBJ2-5, with TRBD2 matching 8 bases. The length of the CDR3 is 15 residues. CDR1 is DFQATT and CDR2 is SNEGSKA in the germline V gene (reference sequence). V gave up 0 bases and J gave up 1 base; unmatched junction bases: 4. DNA of the CDR3: TGCAGTGCTAGAGATATCGGGGGGGTCCAAGAGACCCAGTACTTC. Encoded protein: CSARDIGGVQETQYF.

The chain recombines TRBV3-1 with TRBJ2-5; 10 bases are shared with TRBD1. J lost 11 bases, V lost 4 bases, and 7 bases had no gene match. The CDR3 length is 13 residues. Per the germline V gene, CDR1 is LGHDT and CDR2 is YNNKEL (reference sequence). CDR3 sequence: CASSRQGAWEQYF. For the CDR3, the DNA is TGTGCCAGCAGCCGACAGGGGGCTTGGGAGCAGTACTTC.

This chain uses TRBV29-1 with TRBJ2-3; D is possibly TRBD2 (6 bases). The germline V gene encodes CDR1 SQVTM and CDR2 ANQGSEA. The germline V and J ends were trimmed by 7 bases and 6 bases, with 20 bases remaining between them. The CDR3 loop spans 14 amino acids. The CDR3 DNA sequence: TGCAGCGCTAGCAGGGACTTAACCGTGGATACGCAGTATTTT. Protein sequence: CSASRDLTVDTQYF.

This clonotype was seen just once. J is TRBJ2-3 and V is TRBV5-6, with D unresolved. Germline CDR1 SGHDT, CDR2 YYEEEE. Trimming left V 2 bases short and J 7 bases short, with 8 bases between. The CDR3 covers 12 residues. Here the CDR3 reads CASSLFSNTQYF. The DNA of the CDR3 is TGTGCCAGCAGCTTATTCAGCAATACGCAGTATTTT.

The chain links TRBV7-2 to TRBJ2-7, with 12 bases identical to TRBD2. Per germline, CDR1 SGHTA and CDR2 FQGNSA. The CDR3 length is 17 residues. Trimming took 2 bases from V and 2 from J; bases not matched to a gene: 7. CDR3 amino acids: CASSLLLAGGLPYEQYF. The CDR3 coding sequence is TGTGCCAGCAGCTTACTGCTAGCGGGGGGGTTACCCTACGAGCAGTACTTC.

The chain carries TRBV10-3 and TRBJ2-3, with 7 nucleotides matching TRBD1. Germline CDR1 and CDR2: ENHRY and SYGVKD. The CDR3 loop spans 12 amino acids. V lost 6 bases, J lost 9 bases, and 6 bases stayed unmatched. This chain's CDR3 is CAIRNTGDTQYF. In nucleotides, the CDR3 is TGTGCCATCAGGAACACAGGGGACACGCAGTATTTT.

This clonotype was seen more than once but under ten times. This chain connects TRBV6-1 to TRBJ1-2, with D unresolved. CDR1 and CDR2 (germline): MNHNS, SASEGT. The CDR3 contains 14 residues. V was trimmed by 8 bases and J by 2 bases, leaving 15 bases between them. CDR3 amino acids: CASEMTELNYGYTF. The CDR3 nucleotides are TGTGCCAGCGAGATGACCGAGTTAAACTATGGCTACACCTTC.

In its sample, this clonotype was seen a few times. CDR3 protein: CASSTFNQAQETQYF. DNA of the CDR3: TGTGCCAGCAGCACGTTTAACCAGGCCCAAGAGACCCAGTACTTC. The chain recombines TRBV7-9 with TRBJ2-5; no firm D call. V lost 5 bases and J 1 base, leaving 14 bases between the germline ends. Germline V CDR1 and CDR2: SEHNR, FQNEAQ (reference sequence). The length of the CDR3 is 15 residues.

V is TRBV5-1 and J is TRBJ2-7; D may be TRBD2 (6 bases). This CDR3 comprises 15 residues. Germline loops: CDR1 SGHRS, CDR2 YFSETQ. The V end lost 0 bases, the J end lost 5 bases, and 15 bases lay between the germline ends. CDR3 in DNA: TGCGCCAGCAGCTTGGTAGGAGGGAATACCGACGAGCAGTACTTC. Translation: CASSLVGGNTDEQYF.